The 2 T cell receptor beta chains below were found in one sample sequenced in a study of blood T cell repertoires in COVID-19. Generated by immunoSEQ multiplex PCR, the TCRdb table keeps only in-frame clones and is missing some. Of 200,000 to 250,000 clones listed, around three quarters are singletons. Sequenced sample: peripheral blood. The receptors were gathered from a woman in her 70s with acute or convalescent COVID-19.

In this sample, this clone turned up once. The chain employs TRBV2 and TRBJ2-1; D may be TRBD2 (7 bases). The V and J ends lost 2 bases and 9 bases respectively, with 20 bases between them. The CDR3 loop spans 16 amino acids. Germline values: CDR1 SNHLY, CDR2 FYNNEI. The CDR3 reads CASSEFRGAPQTEQFF. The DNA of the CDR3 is TGTGCCAGCAGTGAATTTCGGGGGGCTCCCCAAACTGAGCAGTTCTTC.

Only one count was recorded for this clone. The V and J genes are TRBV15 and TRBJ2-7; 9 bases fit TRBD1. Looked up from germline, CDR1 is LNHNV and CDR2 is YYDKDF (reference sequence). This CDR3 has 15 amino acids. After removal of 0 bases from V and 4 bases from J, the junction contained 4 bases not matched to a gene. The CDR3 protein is CATSRDVGQGYEQYF. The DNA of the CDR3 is TGTGCCACCAGCAGAGATGTTGGACAGGGGTACGAGCAGTACTTC.